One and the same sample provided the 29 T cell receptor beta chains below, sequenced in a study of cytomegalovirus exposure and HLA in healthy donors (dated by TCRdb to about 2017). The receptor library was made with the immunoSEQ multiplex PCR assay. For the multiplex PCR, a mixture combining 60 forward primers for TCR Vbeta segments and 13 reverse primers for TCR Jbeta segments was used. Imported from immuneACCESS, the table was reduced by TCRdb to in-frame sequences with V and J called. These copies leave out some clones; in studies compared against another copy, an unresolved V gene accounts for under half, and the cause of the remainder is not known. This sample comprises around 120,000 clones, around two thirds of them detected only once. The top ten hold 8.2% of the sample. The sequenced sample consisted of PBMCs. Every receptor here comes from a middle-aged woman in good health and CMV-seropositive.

The CDR3 DNA reads TGTGCCAGCAGTCCGGGACAGGGAGTGCAGCCCCAGCATTTT. Translation gives CASSPGQGVQPQHF. The chain combines TRBV6-5 with TRBJ1-5; 9 bases line up with TRBD1. This CDR3 has 14 residues. Per germline, CDR1 MNHEY and CDR2 SVGAGI. V was pared by 5 bases and J by 7 bases, with 6 bases of the junction left unmatched.

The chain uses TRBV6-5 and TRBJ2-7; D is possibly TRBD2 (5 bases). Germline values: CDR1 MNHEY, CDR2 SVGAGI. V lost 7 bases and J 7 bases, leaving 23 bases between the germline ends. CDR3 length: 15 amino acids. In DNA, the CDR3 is TGTGCCAGCAAACCGGCCCTTAGGGCCTCGGGGGAGCAGTACGTC. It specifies CASKPALRASGEQYV.

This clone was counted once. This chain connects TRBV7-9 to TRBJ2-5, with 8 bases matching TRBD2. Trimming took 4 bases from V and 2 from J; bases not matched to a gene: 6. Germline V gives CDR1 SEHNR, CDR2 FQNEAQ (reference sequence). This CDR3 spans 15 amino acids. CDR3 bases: TGTGCCAGCAGCTCAGCGGGGGCTAAACAAGAGACCCAGTACTTC. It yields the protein CASSSAGAKQETQYF.

This CDR3 is CASSHGQGPYEQYF. CDR3 DNA: TGTGCCAGCAGCCATGGGCAGGGCCCCTACGAGCAGTACTTC. The rearrangement links TRBV4-2 to TRBJ2-7; the D gene is possibly TRBD1 (5 bases). The CDR3 consists of 14 residues. V was clipped by 3 bases and J by 2 bases, with 11 bases between them. Germline V CDR1 and CDR2: LGHNA, YNFKEQ.

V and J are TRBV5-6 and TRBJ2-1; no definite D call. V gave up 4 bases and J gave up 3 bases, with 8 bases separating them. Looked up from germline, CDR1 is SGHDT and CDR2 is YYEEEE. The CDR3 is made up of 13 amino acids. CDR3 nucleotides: TGTGCCAGCAGCCCCACAGTCTACAATGAGCAGTTCTTC. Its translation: CASSPTVYNEQFF.

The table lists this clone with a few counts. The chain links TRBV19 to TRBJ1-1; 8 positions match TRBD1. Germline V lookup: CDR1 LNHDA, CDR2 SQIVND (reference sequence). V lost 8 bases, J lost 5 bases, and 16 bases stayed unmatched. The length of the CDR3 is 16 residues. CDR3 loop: CASEESTGGGLTEAFF. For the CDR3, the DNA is TGTGCCAGTGAAGAATCAACAGGGGGAGGGTTGACTGAAGCTTTCTTT.

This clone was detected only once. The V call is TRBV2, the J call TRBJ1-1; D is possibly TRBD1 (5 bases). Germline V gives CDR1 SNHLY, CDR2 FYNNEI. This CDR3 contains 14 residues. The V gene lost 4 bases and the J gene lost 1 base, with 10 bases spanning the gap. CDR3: CASSVGQGNTEAFF. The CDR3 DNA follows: TGTGCCAGCAGTGTAGGCCAGGGGAACACTGAAGCTTTCTTT.

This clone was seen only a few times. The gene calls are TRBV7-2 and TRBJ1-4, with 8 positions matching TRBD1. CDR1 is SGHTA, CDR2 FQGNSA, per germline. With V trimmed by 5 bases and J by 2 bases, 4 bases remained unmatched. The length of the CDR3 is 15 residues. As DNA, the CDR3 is TGTGCCAGCAGCGCCTACAGGGGGACTAATGAAAAACTGTTTTTT. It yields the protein CASSAYRGTNEKLFF.

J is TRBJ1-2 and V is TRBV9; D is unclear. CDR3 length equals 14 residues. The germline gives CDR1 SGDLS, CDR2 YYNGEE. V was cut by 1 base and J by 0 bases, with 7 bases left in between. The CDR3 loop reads CASSVLNTNYGYTF. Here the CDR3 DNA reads TGTGCCAGCAGCGTACTAAATACTAACTATGGCTACACCTTC.

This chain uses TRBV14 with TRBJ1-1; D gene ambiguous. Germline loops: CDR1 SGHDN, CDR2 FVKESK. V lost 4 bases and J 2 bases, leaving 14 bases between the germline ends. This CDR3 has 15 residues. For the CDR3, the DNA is TGTGCCAGCAGCCGAACCTCACTAGGCAACACTGAAGCTTTCTTT. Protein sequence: CASSRTSLGNTEAFF. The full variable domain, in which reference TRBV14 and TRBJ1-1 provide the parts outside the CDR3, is EAGVTQFPSHSVIEKGQTVTLRCDPISGHDNLYWYRRVMGKEIKFLLHFVKESKQDESGMPNNRFLAERTGGTYSTLKVQPAELEDSGVYFCASSRTSLGNTEAFFGQGTRLTVV.

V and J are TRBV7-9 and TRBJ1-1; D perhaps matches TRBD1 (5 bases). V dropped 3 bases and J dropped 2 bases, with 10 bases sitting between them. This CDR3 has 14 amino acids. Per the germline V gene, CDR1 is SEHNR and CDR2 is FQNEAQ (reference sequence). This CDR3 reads CASSLTAINTEAFF. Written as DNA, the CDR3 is TGTGCCAGCAGCTTGACAGCTATCAACACTGAAGCTTTCTTT.

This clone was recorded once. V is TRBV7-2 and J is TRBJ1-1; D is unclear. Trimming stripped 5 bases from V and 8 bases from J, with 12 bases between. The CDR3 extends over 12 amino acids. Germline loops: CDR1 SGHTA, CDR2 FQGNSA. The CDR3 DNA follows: TGTGCCAGCAGCCCGGAGGCAGGAGAAGCTTTCTTT. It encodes CASSPEAGEAFF.

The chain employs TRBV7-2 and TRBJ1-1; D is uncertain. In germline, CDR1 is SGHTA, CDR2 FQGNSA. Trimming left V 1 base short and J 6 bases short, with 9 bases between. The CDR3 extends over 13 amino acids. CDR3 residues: CASSLERVAEAFF. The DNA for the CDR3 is TGTGCCAGCAGCTTAGAACGCGTAGCTGAAGCTTTCTTT.

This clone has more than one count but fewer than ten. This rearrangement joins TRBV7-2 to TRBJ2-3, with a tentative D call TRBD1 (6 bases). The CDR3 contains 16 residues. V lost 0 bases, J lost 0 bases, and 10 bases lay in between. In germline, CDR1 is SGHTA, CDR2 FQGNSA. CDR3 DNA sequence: TGTGCCAGCAGCTTAGCGGGGGCCGTTAGCACAGATACGCAGTATTTT. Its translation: CASSLAGAVSTDTQYF.

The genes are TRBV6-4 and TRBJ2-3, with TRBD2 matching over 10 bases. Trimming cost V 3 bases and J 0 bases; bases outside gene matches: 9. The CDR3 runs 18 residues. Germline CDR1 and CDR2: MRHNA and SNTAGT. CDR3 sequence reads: CASSERPSGGDSTDTQYF. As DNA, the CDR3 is TGTGCCAGCAGTGAGAGGCCTAGCGGGGGCGACAGCACAGATACGCAGTATTTT.

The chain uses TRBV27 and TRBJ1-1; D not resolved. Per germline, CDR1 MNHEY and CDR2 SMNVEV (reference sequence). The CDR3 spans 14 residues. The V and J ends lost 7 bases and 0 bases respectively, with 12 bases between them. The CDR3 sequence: CASTSTGMNTEAFF. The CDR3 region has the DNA TGTGCCAGCACTTCCACGGGGATGAACACTGAAGCTTTCTTT.

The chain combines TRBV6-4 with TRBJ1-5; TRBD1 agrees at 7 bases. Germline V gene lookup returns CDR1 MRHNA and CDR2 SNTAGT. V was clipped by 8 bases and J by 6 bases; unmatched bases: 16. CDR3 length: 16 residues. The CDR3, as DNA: TGTGCCAGCTCTCGGAGGGGGCGGGGGGTGATTCAGCCCCAGCATTTT. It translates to CASSRRGRGVIQPQHF.

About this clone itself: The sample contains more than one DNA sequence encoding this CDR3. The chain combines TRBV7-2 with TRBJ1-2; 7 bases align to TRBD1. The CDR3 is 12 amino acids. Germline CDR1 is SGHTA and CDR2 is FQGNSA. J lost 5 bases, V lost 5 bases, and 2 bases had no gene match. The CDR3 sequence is CASSPQGYGYTF. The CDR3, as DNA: TGTGCCAGCAGCCCACAGGGGTATGGCTACACCTTC.

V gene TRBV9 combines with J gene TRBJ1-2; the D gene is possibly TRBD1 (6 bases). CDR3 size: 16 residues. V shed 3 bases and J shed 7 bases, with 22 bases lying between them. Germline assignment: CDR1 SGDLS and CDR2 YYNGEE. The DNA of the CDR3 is TGTGCCAGCAGCGCAAGCCCGGCCCGGGGGGCATTTGGCTACACCTTC. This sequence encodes CASSASPARGAFGYTF.

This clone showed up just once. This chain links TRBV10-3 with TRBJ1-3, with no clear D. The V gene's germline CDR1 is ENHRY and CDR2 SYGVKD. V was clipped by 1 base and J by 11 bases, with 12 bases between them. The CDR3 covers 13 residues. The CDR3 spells CAISELRFESIYF. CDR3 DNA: TGTGCCATCAGTGAGTTAAGATTCGAGTCCATATATTTT.

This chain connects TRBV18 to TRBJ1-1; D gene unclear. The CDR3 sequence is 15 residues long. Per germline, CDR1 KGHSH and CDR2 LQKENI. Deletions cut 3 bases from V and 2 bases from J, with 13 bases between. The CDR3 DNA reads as TGTGCCAGCTCACCTGGTCCAGGATACAACACTGAAGCTTTCTTT. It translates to CASSPGPGYNTEAFF.

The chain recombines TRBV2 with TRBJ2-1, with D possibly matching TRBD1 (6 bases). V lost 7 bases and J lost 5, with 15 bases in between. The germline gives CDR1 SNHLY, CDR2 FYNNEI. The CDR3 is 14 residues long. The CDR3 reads CASIRESGDNEQFF. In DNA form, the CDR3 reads TGTGCCAGCATTAGGGAGTCAGGGGACAATGAGCAGTTCTTC.

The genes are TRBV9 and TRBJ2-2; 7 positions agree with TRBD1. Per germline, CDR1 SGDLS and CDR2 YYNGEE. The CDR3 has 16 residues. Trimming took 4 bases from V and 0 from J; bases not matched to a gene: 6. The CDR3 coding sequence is TGTGCCAGCAGCCGACGACAGGGAACGAACACCGGGGAGCTGTTTTTT. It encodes CASSRRQGTNTGELFF.

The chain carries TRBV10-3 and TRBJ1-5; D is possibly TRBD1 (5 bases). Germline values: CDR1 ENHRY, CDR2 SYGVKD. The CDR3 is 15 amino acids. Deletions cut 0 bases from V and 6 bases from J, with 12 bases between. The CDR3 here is CAISESGSTGQPQHF. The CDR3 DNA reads TGTGCCATCAGTGAGTCGGGCAGCACAGGTCAGCCCCAGCATTTT.

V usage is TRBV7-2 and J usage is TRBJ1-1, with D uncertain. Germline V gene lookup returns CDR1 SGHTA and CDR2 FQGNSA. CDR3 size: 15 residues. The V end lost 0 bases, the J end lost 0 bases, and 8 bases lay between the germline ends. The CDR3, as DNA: TGTGCCAGCAGCTTAGCGGCGGGCTTGAACACTGAAGCTTTCTTT. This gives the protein CASSLAAGLNTEAFF.

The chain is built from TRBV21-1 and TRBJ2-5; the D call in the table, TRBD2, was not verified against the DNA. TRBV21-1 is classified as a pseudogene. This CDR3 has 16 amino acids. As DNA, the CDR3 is TGTGCCAGCAGCCGACGGGACTTGGGGGGGGTGGAGACCCAGTACTTC. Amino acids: CASSRRDLGGVETQYF.

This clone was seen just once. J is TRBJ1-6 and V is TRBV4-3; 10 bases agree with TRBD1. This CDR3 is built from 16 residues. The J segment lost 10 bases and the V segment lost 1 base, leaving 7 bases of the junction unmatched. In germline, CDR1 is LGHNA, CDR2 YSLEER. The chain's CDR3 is CASSQVLGTGESPLHF. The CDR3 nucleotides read TGCGCCAGCAGCCAAGTGTTGGGGACAGGGGAATCACCCCTCCACTTT.

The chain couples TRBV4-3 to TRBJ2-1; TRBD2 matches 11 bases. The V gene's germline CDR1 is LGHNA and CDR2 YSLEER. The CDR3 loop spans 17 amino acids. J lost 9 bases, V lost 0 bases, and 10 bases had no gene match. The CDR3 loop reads CASSQEGVAGGQVEQFF. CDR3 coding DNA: TGCGCCAGCAGCCAAGAGGGGGTAGCGGGGGGGCAGGTTGAGCAGTTCTTC.

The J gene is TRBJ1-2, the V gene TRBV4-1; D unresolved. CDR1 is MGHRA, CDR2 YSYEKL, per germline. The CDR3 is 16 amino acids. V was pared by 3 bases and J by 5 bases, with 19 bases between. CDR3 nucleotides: TGCGCCAGCAGCCACGAGTCCTCCGACCGGGGATATGGCTACACCTTC. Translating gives CASSHESSDRGYGYTF.